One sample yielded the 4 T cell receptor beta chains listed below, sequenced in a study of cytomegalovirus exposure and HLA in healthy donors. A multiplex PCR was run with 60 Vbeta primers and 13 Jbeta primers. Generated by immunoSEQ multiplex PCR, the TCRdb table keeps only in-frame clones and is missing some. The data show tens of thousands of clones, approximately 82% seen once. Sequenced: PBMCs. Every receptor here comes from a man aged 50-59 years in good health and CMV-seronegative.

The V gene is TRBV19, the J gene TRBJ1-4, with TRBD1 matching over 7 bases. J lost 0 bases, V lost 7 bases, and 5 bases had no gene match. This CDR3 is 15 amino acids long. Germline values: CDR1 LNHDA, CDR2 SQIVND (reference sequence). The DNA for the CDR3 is TGTGCCAGTAAGAGGGGGCCAGCAACTAATGAAAAACTGTTTTTT. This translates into CASKRGPATNEKLFF.

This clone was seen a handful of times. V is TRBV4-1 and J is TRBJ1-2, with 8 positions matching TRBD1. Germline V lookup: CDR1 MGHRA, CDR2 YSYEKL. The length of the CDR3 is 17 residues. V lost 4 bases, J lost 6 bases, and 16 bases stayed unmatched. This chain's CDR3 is CASSPYFVGQGTNGYTF. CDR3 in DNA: TGCGCCAGCAGCCCATACTTTGTCGGACAGGGCACCAATGGCTACACCTTC.

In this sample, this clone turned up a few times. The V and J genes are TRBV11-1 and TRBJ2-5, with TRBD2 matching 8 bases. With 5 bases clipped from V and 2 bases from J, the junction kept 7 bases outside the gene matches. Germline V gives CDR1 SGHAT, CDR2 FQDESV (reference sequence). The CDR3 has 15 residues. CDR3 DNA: TGTGCCAGCAGCATCATCACTAGCGGACAAGAGACCCAGTACTTC. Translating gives CASSIITSGQETQYF.

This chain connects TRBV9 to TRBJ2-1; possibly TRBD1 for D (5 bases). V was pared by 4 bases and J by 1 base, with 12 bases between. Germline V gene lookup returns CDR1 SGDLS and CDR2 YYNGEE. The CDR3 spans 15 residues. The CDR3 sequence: CASSPGWVSYNEQFF. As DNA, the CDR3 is TGTGCCAGCAGCCCAGGGTGGGTGTCCTACAATGAGCAGTTCTTC.